The next 29 T cell receptor beta chains were all read from a single sample in a study of blood T cell repertoires in COVID-19. The repertoire was sequenced with immunoSEQ multiplex PCR; TCRdb's copy has only in-frame clones and lacks some. Among about 94,000 clones, more than 75% were seen once, and the ten largest hold less than 5%. Material for sequencing was peripheral blood. All receptors come from a woman of 80 years or more with acute or convalescent COVID-19.

The rearrangement uses TRBV30 and TRBJ1-2; TRBD1 agrees at 8 bases. The CDR3 length is 14 residues. The germline V gene encodes CDR1 GTSNPN and CDR2 SVGIG (reference sequence). V gave up 4 bases and J gave up 6 bases; unmatched junction bases: 10. This chain's CDR3 is CAWTDRAPSHGYTF. CDR3 sequence (DNA): TGTGCCTGGACGGACAGGGCCCCTTCTCATGGCTACACCTTC. The full variable domain, rest sourced from reference TRBV30 and TRBJ1-2, is SQTIHQWPATLVQPVGSPLSLECTVEGTSNPNLYWYRQAAGRGLQLLFYSVGIGQISSEVPQNLSASRPQDRQFILSSKKLLLSDSGFYLCAWTDRAPSHGYTFGSGTRLTVV.

The chain links TRBV5-1 to TRBJ1-3; 10 positions match TRBD1. Germline CDR1 and CDR2: SGHRS and YFSETQ. The CDR3 runs 17 residues. The J segment lost 0 bases and the V segment lost 0 bases, leaving 3 bases of the junction unmatched. DNA of the CDR3: TGCGCCAGCAGCTTGGCTGGGACAGGGGACTCTGGAAACACCATATATTTT. Protein: CASSLAGTGDSGNTIYF.

Comments on this clone: At one end, the junction sequence differs from germline, possibly due to a read error. This chain joins TRBV15 and TRBJ1-5; no clear D. The CDR3 is made up of 9 amino acids. The germline CDR1 and CDR2 sequences are LNHNV and YYDKDF (reference sequence). DNA of the CDR3: TGTGCCACCTTCGGGTCCGGAGATTTT. Translating gives CATFGSGDF.

The chain recombines TRBV12-5 with TRBJ2-3; 13 bases match TRBD2. The CDR3 covers 17 residues. The trim removed 6 bases at V and 1 base at J, leaving 7 bases unmatched. Germline V gene sequence: CDR1 LGHNT, CDR2 FRNRAP. This CDR3 is CASGQETSGRGTDTQYF. The CDR3, as DNA: TGTGCTAGTGGCCAAGAAACTAGCGGGAGGGGCACAGATACGCAGTATTTT.

This clone is a singleton in its sample. The J gene is TRBJ1-5, the V gene TRBV19, with 7 nucleotides matching TRBD1. Germline assignment: CDR1 LNHDA and CDR2 SQIVND (reference sequence). J gave up 6 bases and V 1 base, and 12 bases lay outside the gene matches. The CDR3 loop spans 17 amino acids. This chain's CDR3 is CASSIGTFGQVFQPQHF. The CDR3 region has the DNA TGTGCCAGTAGTATAGGGACCTTCGGACAGGTTTTTCAGCCCCAGCATTTT.

The rearrangement joins TRBV2 to TRBJ1-2; D remains unclear. Germline CDR1 is SNHLY and CDR2 is FYNNEI. Trimming left V 3 bases short and J 2 bases short, with 4 bases between. The CDR3 totals 12 residues. The CDR3 loop is CASSDRNYGYTF. The CDR3 nucleotides are TGTGCCAGCAGTGATCGGAACTATGGCTACACCTTC.

The chain employs TRBV9 and TRBJ1-2; D is ambiguous. This CDR3 is 12 amino acids long. Trimming took 0 bases from V and 8 from J, leaving 8 bases between them. The V gene's germline CDR1 is SGDLS and CDR2 YYNGEE. CDR3 in DNA: TGTGCCAGCAGCGTAGGGGGAGAGGGCTACACCTTC. Translating it yields CASSVGGEGYTF.

In its sample, this clone was seen a few times. An end of the junction does not agree with germline; a read error may underlie this. The chain joins TRBV27 to TRBJ1-2; weak D call: TRBD1 (5 bases). This CDR3 has 14 residues. The germline CDR1 and CDR2 sequences are MNHEY and SMNVEV (reference sequence). In nucleotides, the CDR3 is TGTGCCAGCCGTTTGGGAAGGGGAAACTATGGCTACACCTTC. Translating it yields CASRLGRGNYGYTF.

The genes are TRBV30 and TRBJ1-5, with D possibly TRBD1 on 6 matching bases. This CDR3 region has 13 residues. Trimming removed 5 bases from V and 5 bases from J, with 13 bases in between. Germline values: CDR1 GTSNPN, CDR2 SVGIG (reference sequence). The CDR3 DNA reads as TGTGCCTGGGGTGGGAGGGGGGATCAGCCCCAGCATTTT. It specifies CAWGGRGDQPQHF.

The chain uses TRBV19 and TRBJ1-1; 11 nucleotides align to TRBD1. V trimming: 11 bases; J trimming: 6 bases; junction bases outside the gene matches: 8. CDR3 length: 13 amino acids. CDR1 is LNHDA, CDR2 SQIVND, per germline (reference sequence). Written as DNA, the CDR3 is TGTGCCGCTCTGGGACAGGGGGGCGCTGAAGCTTTCTTT. Its translation is CAALGQGGAEAFF.

The gene calls are TRBV19 and TRBJ1-2; TRBD1 aligns across 9 bases. Germline CDR1 and CDR2: LNHDA and SQIVND (reference sequence). This CDR3 region has 13 residues. Trimming at V came to 7 bases and at J to 8 bases, leaving 8 bases not matched to a gene. This chain's CDR3 is CASTRTGEYGYTF. The CDR3 DNA sequence: TGTGCCAGTACCCGGACAGGGGAGTACGGCTACACCTTC.

This clone has just a few counts. This chain uses TRBV4-2 with TRBJ1-1; D not certain. The CDR3 loop spans 15 amino acids. Trimming removed 0 bases from V and 8 bases from J, with 16 bases in between. Looked up from germline, CDR1 is LGHNA and CDR2 is YNFKEQ. This CDR3 reads CASSQDLTVEGEAFF. Here the CDR3 DNA reads TGTGCCAGCAGCCAAGATCTCACGGTGGAGGGAGAAGCTTTCTTT.

V gene TRBV9 combines with J gene TRBJ2-7; D is undetermined. The CDR3 spans 15 residues. Germline V gene lookup returns CDR1 SGDLS and CDR2 YYNGEE. V was clipped by 0 bases and J by 0 bases, with 10 bases between them. CDR3 DNA sequence: TGTGCCAGCAGCGTAGCTTCCGGGTACTCCTACGAGCAGTACTTC. Protein sequence: CASSVASGYSYEQYF.

This clone was detected only a few times. The chain combines TRBV7-2 with TRBJ1-3; D gene uncertain. The germline V gene encodes CDR1 SGHTA and CDR2 FQGNSA. Trimming took 1 base from V and 1 from J, leaving 5 bases between them. There are 14 residues in the CDR3. The CDR3 protein is CASSLDPSGNTIYF. The CDR3, as DNA: TGTGCCAGCAGCTTAGATCCATCTGGAAACACCATATATTTT.

The V and J genes are TRBV7-3 and TRBJ1-1, with D possibly being TRBD1 (5 bases). The CDR3 runs 15 residues. Germline values: CDR1 SGHTA, CDR2 FQGTGA. V was pared by 1 base and J by 2 bases, with 11 bases between. In DNA, the CDR3 is TGTGCCAGCAGCTTAAAAGGTCAGGGAAACACTGAAGCTTTCTTT. Translated: CASSLKGQGNTEAFF.

The rearrangement joins TRBV6-1 to TRBJ2-2, with TRBD1 identical over 8 bases. Losses at the gene ends were 4 bases for V and 5 bases for J; bases not matched to a gene: 15. The V gene's germline CDR1 is MNHNS and CDR2 SASEGT. This CDR3 is built from 18 residues. This chain's CDR3 is CASSVGIKAGGLTGELFF. DNA of the CDR3: TGTGCCAGCAGTGTGGGGATCAAGGCAGGGGGCTTGACCGGGGAGCTGTTTTTT.

CDR3 bases: TGTGCCAGCAGCTCCGCCCGGGGGGGCGGAGAGACCCAGTACTTC. This encodes CASSSARGGGETQYF. This chain links TRBV7-2 with TRBJ2-5; 8 nucleotides agree with TRBD2. V was clipped by 4 bases and J by 4 bases; unmatched bases: 8. Germline CDR1 and CDR2: SGHTA and FQGNSA. The CDR3 sequence is 15 residues long.

The genes are TRBV7-2 and TRBJ2-6, with D uncertain. CDR1 is SGHTA, CDR2 FQGNSA, per germline. V was shortened by 3 bases and J by 0 bases, with 6 bases between the two germline ends. The CDR3 has 15 amino acids. The CDR3 DNA is TGTGCCAGCAGCTTGGGCCCCTCTGGGGCCAACGTCCTGACTTTC. It is translated as CASSLGPSGANVLTF.

The chain couples TRBV30 to TRBJ2-7, with unresolved D. V was clipped by 1 base and J by 1 base, with 5 bases between them. The V gene's germline CDR1 is GTSNPN and CDR2 SVGIG (reference sequence). The CDR3 runs to 12 residues. CDR3 sequence: CAWSAHSYEQYF. The CDR3 coding sequence is TGTGCCTGGAGTGCCCATTCCTACGAGCAGTACTTC. The whole variable domain, filled in from reference TRBV30 and TRBJ2-7, reads SQTIHQWPATLVQPVGSPLSLECTVEGTSNPNLYWYRQAAGRGLQLLFYSVGIGQISSEVPQNLSASRPQDRQFILSSKKLLLSDSGFYLCAWSAHSYEQYFGPGTRLTVT.

In its sample, this clone was seen once. V gene TRBV11-2 combines with J gene TRBJ2-3; 9 bases match TRBD2. After removal of 5 bases from V and 5 bases from J, the junction contained 11 bases not matched to a gene. Germline V gene sequence: CDR1 SGHAT, CDR2 FQNNGV. The CDR3 totals 16 residues. CDR3 amino acids: CASSQPGQRGEDTQYF. DNA of the CDR3: TGTGCCAGCAGCCAGCCCGGCCAGCGGGGGGAAGATACGCAGTATTTT.

This chain joins TRBV25-1 and TRBJ1-1; 8 bases align to TRBD1. Germline-derived CDR1 and CDR2 are MGHDK and SYGVNS. The CDR3 contains 15 residues. With V trimmed by 5 bases and J by 4 bases, 9 bases remained unmatched. The CDR3: CASSSFRGRSTEAFF. The CDR3 DNA sequence: TGTGCCAGCAGTTCTTTCAGGGGGCGTAGCACTGAAGCTTTCTTT.

This chain joins TRBV29-1 and TRBJ2-3; 11 nucleotides line up with TRBD2. The V and J ends lost 0 bases and 4 bases, in that order; junction bases with no gene match: 9. Per the germline V gene, CDR1 is SQVTM and CDR2 is ANQGSEA. The length of the CDR3 is 17 residues. CDR3 in DNA: TGCAGCGTTGAAGATAGGGGTAGCGGGGGGGCCGCAGATACGCAGTATTTT. It yields the protein CSVEDRGSGGAADTQYF.

The gene calls are TRBV11-3 and TRBJ2-1; TRBD1 agrees at 9 bases. Germline CDR1 and CDR2: SGHNT and YENEEA. V lost 5 bases to trimming and J lost 8 bases; unmatched junction nucleotides: 7. There are 14 residues in the CDR3. The CDR3 here is CASSIGTGNDEQFF. The DNA for the CDR3 is TGTGCCAGCAGCATAGGGACAGGGAACGATGAGCAGTTCTTC.

The gene calls are TRBV7-2 and TRBJ1-2; D remains ambiguous. Germline values: CDR1 SGHTA, CDR2 FQGNSA. V was trimmed by 6 bases and J by 2 bases, leaving 13 bases between them. This CDR3 contains 14 residues. The DNA of the CDR3 is TGTGCCAGCAGACCTACTTTGACAAACTATGGCTACACCTTC. Translated: CASRPTLTNYGYTF.

The rearrangement links TRBV2 to TRBJ2-3, with 9 bases that match TRBD2. This CDR3 comprises 14 residues. V shed 5 bases, J shed 0 bases, and the junction held 0 bases outside the gene matches. CDR1 is SNHLY and CDR2 is FYNNEI in the germline V gene. In nucleotides, the CDR3 is TGTGCCAGCAGTCTAGCGGGGAGCACAGATACGCAGTATTTT. Protein sequence: CASSLAGSTDTQYF.

The CDR3 nucleotides read TGTGCCAGCAGTTCTAGCGGGAGTGTCAACAATGAGCAGTTCTTC. It translates to CASSSSGSVNNEQFF. This sequence joins TRBV7-3 and TRBJ2-1, with 10 positions matching TRBD2. The CDR3 is 15 amino acids. The germline V gene encodes CDR1 SGHTA and CDR2 FQGTGA. V shed 6 bases and J 5 bases; nucleotides not matched to a gene: 7.

The J gene is TRBJ1-6, the V gene TRBV3-1 (or the pseudogene TRBV3-2), with 8 bases lining up with TRBD1. There are 13 residues in the CDR3. CDR1 is LGHDT and CDR2 is YNNKEL in the germline V gene (reference sequence). V dropped 4 bases and J dropped 12; count of bases not matched to a gene: 5. Written as DNA, the CDR3 is TGTGCCAGCAGCCGACAGGGGATGGGACCCCTCCACTTT. Residues: CASSRQGMGPLHF.

This chain links TRBV7-9 with TRBJ1-2, with D possibly being TRBD1 (6 bases). Trimming left V 2 bases short and J 8 bases short, with 6 bases between. The CDR3 covers 11 residues. CDR1 and CDR2 from the germline V gene are SEHNR and FQNEAQ (reference sequence). In DNA, the CDR3 is TGTGCCAGCAGCTTACAGGGGGGCTACACCTTC. Its protein is CASSLQGGYTF.

This chain uses TRBV11-2 with TRBJ2-3; TRBD2 matches 13 bases. CDR3 length equals 18 residues. The junction had 11 bases not matched to a gene; V was cut back by 4 bases and J by 4 bases. The germline gives CDR1 SGHAT, CDR2 FQNNGV. The CDR3 sequence is CASSSPGLAGFRADTQYF. CDR3 DNA sequence: TGTGCCAGCAGCTCGCCGGGACTAGCGGGGTTTAGGGCAGATACGCAGTATTTT.